The TCR beta chain described here comes from a study of PD-L1 blockade in urothelial cancer. Study summary: Administration of atezolizumab to patients began around 2014, at 1,200 mg intravenously every 3 weeks. From 0 to 3 prior chemotherapy regimens had been given to the patients. Investigators checked blood 3 weeks (second dose) and 6 weeks after treatment start. The study, taken as a whole, reports: The study found that durable-benefit patients expanded tumor-associated blood clones more at 3 weeks.

The trim removed 0 bases at V and 4 bases at J, leaving 0 bases unmatched. CDR3 length equals 15 residues. Germline V CDR1 and CDR2: SGDLS, YYNGEE. The time point is: pretreatment peripheral blood. As concerns this clone: Its antigen remains unknown.

TCRdb keeps only in-frame clones here, not all; method: immunoSEQ multiplex PCR. This sample carries 55,000 to 80,000 clones, around 86% of them seen once, and the ten largest clones take around 14%. This sequence was found in a man between 60 and 70 years old with urothelial cancer. The J gene is TRBJ1-4, the V gene TRBV9, with TRBD1 identical over 10 bases. The material was PBMCs, obtained around atezolizumab (anti-PD-L1) treatment. The CDR3 sequence is CASSVGTGGNEKLFF. CDR3 DNA sequence: TGTGCCAGCAGCGTAGGGACAGGGGGTAATGAAAAACTGTTTTTT.